These 10 T cell receptor beta chains were sequenced from one sample in a study of PD-L1 blockade in urothelial cancer (TCRdb year 2017). The time point label on this specimen signifies: pretreatment tumor sample. The receptor library was made with the immunoSEQ multiplex PCR assay. TCRdb re-hosts the immuneACCESS table, in-frame sequences only. Its copies lack some clones; in the studies checked, an unresolved V gene accounts for under half of them, and the cause for the rest is not known. In all, the sample holds 35,000 to 45,000 clones, and around 33% of those were seen once. The top ten hold around 10% of the sample. Sequencing was performed on tumor tissue, taken before atezolizumab (anti-PD-L1) treatment. These TCRs come from a man in his 60s with urothelial cancer.

The V and J genes are TRBV19 and TRBJ2-1; D remains unclear. Germline loops: CDR1 LNHDA, CDR2 SQIVND (reference sequence). CDR3 size: 14 residues. V was shortened by 3 bases and J by 9 bases, with 15 bases between the two germline ends. The CDR3 loop reads CASSIEATSGEQFF. CDR3 coding DNA: TGTGCCAGTAGTATCGAAGCGACGTCGGGTGAGCAGTTCTTC. The whole variable domain, remainder taken from reference TRBV19 and TRBJ2-1, is DGGITQSPKYLFRKEGQNVTLSCEQNLNHDAMYWYRQDPGQGLRLIYYSQIVNDFQKGDIAEGYSVSREKKESFPLTVTSAQKNPTAFYLCASSIEATSGEQFFGPGTRLTVL.

The chain combines TRBV14 with TRBJ1-3; D is uncertain. Trimming took 4 bases from V and 4 from J, leaving 5 bases between them. The V gene's germline CDR1 is SGHDN and CDR2 FVKESK. This CDR3 comprises 12 residues. The CDR3 reads CASSPSGNTIYF. CDR3 coding DNA: TGTGCCAGCAGCCCTTCCGGAAACACCATATATTTT.

This clone was detected many times. The chain employs TRBV6-8 and TRBJ2-5; no firm D call. The CDR3 covers 12 residues. Looked up from germline, CDR1 is MNHGY and CDR2 is SAAAGT. The V gene lost 2 bases and the J gene lost 4 bases, with 5 bases spanning the gap. CDR3 sequence reads: CASSYRVETQYF. Here the CDR3 DNA reads TGTGCCAGCAGTTACCGGGTAGAGACCCAGTACTTC.

The J gene is TRBJ2-3, the V gene TRBV5-1; D perhaps matches TRBD2 (5 bases). The CDR3 length is 16 residues. V dropped 0 bases and J dropped 2 bases, with 13 bases sitting between them. Germline V gene sequence: CDR1 SGHRS, CDR2 YFSETQ. This CDR3 is CASSLAEGGYTDTQYF. The CDR3 DNA sequence: TGCGCCAGCAGCTTGGCCGAGGGTGGATACACAGATACGCAGTATTTT.

The CDR3: CASRTGINQPQHF. CDR3 sequence (DNA): TGTGCCAGCCGAACAGGGATCAATCAGCCCCAGCATTTT. The V call is TRBV27, the J call TRBJ1-5, with D possibly matching TRBD1 (6 bases). The V end lost 8 bases, the J end lost 3 bases, and 11 bases lay between the germline ends. CDR1 MNHEY and CDR2 SMNVEV come from the germline V gene (reference sequence). The CDR3 totals 13 residues.

The chain is built from TRBV9 and TRBJ2-1; D tentatively fits TRBD1 or TRBD2 (5 bases each). V lost 3 bases and J lost 5, with 24 bases in between. This CDR3 spans 18 amino acids. Germline CDR1 is SGDLS and CDR2 is YYNGEE. The CDR3 nucleotides are TGTGCCAGCAGCGCCTCCGGGACCTCCGATCCGAGAGACAATGAGCAGTTCTTC. Protein product: CASSASGTSDPRDNEQFF.

This clone showed up many times. The chain combines TRBV6-8 with TRBJ2-1; 8 nucleotides agree with TRBD2. Looked up from germline, CDR1 is MNHGY and CDR2 is SAAAGT. The J segment lost 7 bases and the V segment lost 5 bases, leaving 7 bases of the junction unmatched. The CDR3 covers 14 residues. In DNA form, the CDR3 reads TGTGCCAGCAGTGGACTAGCAGTCGGGAATGAGCAGTTCTTC. Translated: CASSGLAVGNEQFF.

Judged by abundance, this clone is medium-sized. The chain is built from TRBV5-1 and TRBJ2-1; possibly TRBD1 or TRBD2 for D (5 bases each). CDR1 and CDR2 (germline): SGHRS, YFSETQ. Deletions cut 4 bases from V and 0 bases from J, with 17 bases between. The CDR3 has 17 amino acids. DNA of the CDR3: TGCGCCAGCAGCCTCCCGGGACCAATCAGCTCCTACAATGAGCAGTTCTTC. Protein product: CASSLPGPISSYNEQFF.

This clone has just a few counts. J is TRBJ2-7 and V is TRBV1; TRBD1, the D gene given by the table, was not confirmed from the DNA. TRBV1 is reported as a pseudogene. The CDR3 has 15 amino acids. CDR3 loop: CASSVGQGGSYEQYF. CDR3 DNA: TGCGCCAGCAGCGTTGGACAGGGGGGATCCTACGAGCAGTACTTC.

CDR3 residues: CASMDPPSGNTIYF. CDR3 coding DNA: TGTGCCAGTATGGATCCTCCCTCTGGAAACACCATATATTTT. The rearrangement joins TRBV19 to TRBJ1-3; unclear D gene. The ends were cut back, 7 bases at V and 0 bases at J, with 10 bases in the middle. Germline V gene data show CDR1 as LNHDA and CDR2 as SQIVND (reference sequence). This CDR3 has 14 amino acids.